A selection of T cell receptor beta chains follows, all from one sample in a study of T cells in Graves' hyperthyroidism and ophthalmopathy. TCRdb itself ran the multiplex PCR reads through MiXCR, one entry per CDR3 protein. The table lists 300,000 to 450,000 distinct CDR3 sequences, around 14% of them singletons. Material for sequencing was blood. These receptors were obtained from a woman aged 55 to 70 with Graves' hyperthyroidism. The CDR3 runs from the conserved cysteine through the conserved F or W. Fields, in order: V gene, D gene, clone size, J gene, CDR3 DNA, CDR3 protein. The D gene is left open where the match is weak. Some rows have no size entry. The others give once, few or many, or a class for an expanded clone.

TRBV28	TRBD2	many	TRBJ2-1	TGTGCCAGCAGTTTATGGGTAGCGGGAGGGAACAATGAGCAGTTCTTC	CASSLWVAGGNNEQFF
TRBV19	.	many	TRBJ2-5	TGTGCCAGTAGTATACTCGTCGGACCGCAAGAGACCCAGTACTTC	CASSILVGPQETQYF
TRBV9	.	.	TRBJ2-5	TGTGCCAGCAGCGTTAACGGGAGAGAGACCCAGTACTTC	CASSVNGRETQYF
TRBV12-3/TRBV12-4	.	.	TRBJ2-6	TGTGCCAGCAGCCCCCGGACAGATGGGGCCAACGTCCTGACTTTC	CASSPRTDGANVLTF
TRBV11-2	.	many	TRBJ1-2	TGTGCCAGCAGCTTAGACAGGGCCTCCAACTATGGCTACACCTTC	CASSLDRASNYGYTF
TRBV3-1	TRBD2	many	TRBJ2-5	TGTGCCAGCAGCCAACTACTAGCGGCGGGGGAGACCCAGTACTTC	CASSQLLAAGETQYF
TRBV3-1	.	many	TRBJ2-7	TGTGCCAGCAGCGGCGACACTTACGAGCAGTACTTC	CASSGDTYEQYF
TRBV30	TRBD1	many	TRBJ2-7	TGTGCCTGGAGTGTAGGGGGCGGCTACGAGCAGTACTTC	CAWSVGGGYEQYF
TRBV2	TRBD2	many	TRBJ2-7	TGTGCCAGCAGTGAAAGCACGAGGGCTAGCGGTTCCTACGAGCAGTACTTC	CASSESTRASGSYEQYF
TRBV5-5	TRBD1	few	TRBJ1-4	TGTGCCAGCAGCCTACTCAACAGGGGGCTTAAGGAAAAACTGTTTTTT	CASSLLNRGLKEKLFF
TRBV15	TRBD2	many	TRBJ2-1	TGTGCCACCAGCCCTAGCGGGAGTCACAATGAGCAGTTCTTC	CATSPSGSHNEQFF
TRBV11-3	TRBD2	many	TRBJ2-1	TGTGCCAGCAGCTTGGATGGGACTAGCGGGAGGGCTGAGCAGTTCTTC	CASSLDGTSGRAEQFF
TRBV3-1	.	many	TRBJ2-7	TGTGCCAGCAGCCATCCCACGGCGGGCGGGGGCTTCTACGAGCAGTACTTC	CASSHPTAGGGFYEQYF
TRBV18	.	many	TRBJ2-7	TGTGCCAGCTCACCAATGGGCGGACCCTACGAGCAGTACTTC	CASSPMGGPYEQYF
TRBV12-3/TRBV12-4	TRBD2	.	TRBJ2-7	TGTGCCAGCAGTTTAGCCCACGGGGGGGGCGAGCAGTACTTC	CASSLAHGGGEQYF
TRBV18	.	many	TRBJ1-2	TGTGCCAGCTCACCTCCGGGGTTGAATGGCTACACCTTC	CASSPPGLNGYTF
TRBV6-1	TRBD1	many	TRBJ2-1	TGTGCCAGCAAAAGGGGACAGGGATACAATGAGCAGTTCTTC	CASKRGQGYNEQFF
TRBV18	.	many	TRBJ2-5	TGTGCCAGCTCACCGACGGGGGAACAAGAGACCCAGTACTTC	CASSPTGEQETQYF
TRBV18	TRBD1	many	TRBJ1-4	TGTGCCAGCTCACCAGGGACAGGGCATTCAGAAAAACTGTTTTTT	CASSPGTGHSEKLFF
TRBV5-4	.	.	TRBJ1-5	TGTGCCAGCAGCCCTTCCCCCACAGGGAATCAGCCCCAGCATTTT	CASSPSPTGNQPQHF
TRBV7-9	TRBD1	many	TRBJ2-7	TGTGCCAGCAGCTTTGGACAGGGCGACGAGCAGTACTTC	CASSFGQGDEQYF
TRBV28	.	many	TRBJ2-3	TGTGCCAGCAGGCCCAGGGGCCCTCCGGATACGCAGTATTTT	CASRPRGPPDTQYF
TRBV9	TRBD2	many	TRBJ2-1	TGTGCCAGCAGCCTGGGACTAGCGGGACCCCCCTACAATGAGCAGTTCTTC	CASSLGLAGPPYNEQFF
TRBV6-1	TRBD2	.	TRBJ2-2	TGTGCCAGCACCTCTCTTGCGGGAGGAGGTACCGGGGAGCTGTTTTTT	CASTSLAGGGTGELFF
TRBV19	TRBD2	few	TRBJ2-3	TGTGCCAGTAGTTTTAGAGTAGCGGGAGTCGATACGCAGTATTTT	CASSFRVAGVDTQYF
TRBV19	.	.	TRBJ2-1	TGTGCCAGTAGTACCCCCGTAGGGGGTGCCATCTACGAGCAGTTCTTC	CASSTPVGGAIYEQFF
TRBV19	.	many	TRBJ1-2	TGTGCCAGTAGTCCAGGGACAAACCCTCTCTATGGCTACACCTTC	CASSPGTNPLYGYTF
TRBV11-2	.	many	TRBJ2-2	TGTGCCAGCAGCTTAGTGTCGGGTCGGGGCCTCACCGGGGAGCTGTTTTTT	CASSLVSGRGLTGELFF
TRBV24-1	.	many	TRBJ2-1	TGTGCCACCAGTCCGAGGGGTCCCTACAATGAGCAGTTCTTC	CATSPRGPYNEQFF
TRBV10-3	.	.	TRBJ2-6	TGTGCCATCAGTGAGTCGACTCCCGCCTTACCTGCAGCTGGGGCCAACGTCCTGACTTTC	CAISESTPALPAAGANVLTF
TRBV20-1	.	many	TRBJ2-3	TGCAGTGCTCCAAACAGGCGGGAAGGGTCAGATACGCAGTATTTT	CSAPNRREGSDTQYF
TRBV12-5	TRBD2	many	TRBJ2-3	TGTGCTAGTGGTTTGGGACTAGCGCTCGATACGCAGTATTTT	CASGLGLALDTQYF
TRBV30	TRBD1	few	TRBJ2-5	TGTGCCTGGAGTTCGACAGGGGTCGGGACCCAGTACTTC	CAWSSTGVGTQYF
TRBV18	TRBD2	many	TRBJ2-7	TGTGCCAGCTCATCACCGACTAGCGGAGGTTACGAGCAGTACTTC	CASSSPTSGGYEQYF
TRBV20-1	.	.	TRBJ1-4	TGCAGTGCCCCAGCGGGGGCCCAGGAAAAACTGTTTTTT	CSAPAGAQEKLFF
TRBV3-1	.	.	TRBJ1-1	TGTGCCAGCAGCCAAGATCTTGAGGGTCTAGCTTTCTTT	CASSQDLEGLAFF
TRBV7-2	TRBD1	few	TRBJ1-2	TGTGCCAGCAGGCGTCAGGGGGCGCATTCTGGCTACACCTTC	CASRRQGAHSGYTF
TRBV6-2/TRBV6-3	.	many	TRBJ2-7	TGTGCCAGTACCAAGCGGGCCCAGTCCTACGAGCAGTACTTC	CASTKRAQSYEQYF
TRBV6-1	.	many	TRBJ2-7	TGTGCCAGCAGTGAAGAAGGCAACGAGCAGTACTTC	CASSEEGNEQYF
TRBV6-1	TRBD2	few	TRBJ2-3	TGTGCCAGCAGTGAGCGGGAGGCCGGGTTGGATACGCAGTATTTT	CASSEREAGLDTQYF
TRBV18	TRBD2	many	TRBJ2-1	TGTGCCAGCTCATCGGGCGGGGGGACCAATGAGCAGTTCTTC	CASSSGGGTNEQFF
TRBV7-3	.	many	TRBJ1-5	TGTGCCAGACCCGGACACTATAGCAATCAGCCCCAGCATTTT	CARPGHYSNQPQHF
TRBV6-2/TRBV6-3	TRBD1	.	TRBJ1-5	TGTGCCAGCAGCCTACTACAGGGGGCATGGCAGCCCCAGCATTTT	CASSLLQGAWQPQHF
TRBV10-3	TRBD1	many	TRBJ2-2	TGTGCCATCAGTTGGGACAGTAACACCGGGGAGCTGTTTTTT	CAISWDSNTGELFF
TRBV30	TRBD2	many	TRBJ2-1	TGTGCCTGGAATTTAAAAACGGGACTAGCGGGAGGGAAGGAGCAGTTCTTC	CAWNLKTGLAGGKEQFF
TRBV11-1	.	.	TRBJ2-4	TGCGCCAGCAGCCACCCCGGGCTAGCCAAAAACATTCAGTACTTC	CASSHPGLAKNIQYF
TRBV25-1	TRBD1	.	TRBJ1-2	TGTGCCAGCAGTGAATATCTGGACAGGGGGCGGGGCTACACCTTC	CASSEYLDRGRGYTF
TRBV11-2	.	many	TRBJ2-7	TGTGCCAGCAGCTTAGGGGCAGTGTTAGTTGTGGAGCAGTACTTC	CASSLGAVLVVEQYF